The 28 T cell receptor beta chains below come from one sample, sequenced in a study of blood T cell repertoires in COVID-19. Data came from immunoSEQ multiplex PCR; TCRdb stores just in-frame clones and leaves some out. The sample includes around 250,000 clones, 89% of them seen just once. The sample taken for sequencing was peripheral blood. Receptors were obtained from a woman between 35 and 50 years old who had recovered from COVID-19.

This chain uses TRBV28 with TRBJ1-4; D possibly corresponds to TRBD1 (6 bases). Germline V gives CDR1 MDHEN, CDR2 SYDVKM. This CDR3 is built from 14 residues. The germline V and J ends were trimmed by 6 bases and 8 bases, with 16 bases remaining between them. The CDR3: CASSSGAEGEKLFF. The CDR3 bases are TGTGCCAGCAGCTCAGGGGCCGAAGGAGAAAAACTGTTTTTT. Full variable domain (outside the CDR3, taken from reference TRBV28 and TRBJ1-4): DVKVTQSSRYLVKRTGEKVFLECVQDMDHENMFWYRQDPGLGLRLIYFSYDVKMKEKGDIPEGYSVSREKKERFSLILESASTNQTSMYLCASSSGAEGEKLFFGSGTQLSVL.

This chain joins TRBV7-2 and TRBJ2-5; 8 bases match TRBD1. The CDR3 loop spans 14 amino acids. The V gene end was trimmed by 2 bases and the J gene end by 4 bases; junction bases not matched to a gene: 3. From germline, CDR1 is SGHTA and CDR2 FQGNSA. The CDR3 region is CASSLTGGRETQYF. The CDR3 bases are TGTGCCAGCAGCTTAACAGGGGGTCGAGAGACCCAGTACTTC.

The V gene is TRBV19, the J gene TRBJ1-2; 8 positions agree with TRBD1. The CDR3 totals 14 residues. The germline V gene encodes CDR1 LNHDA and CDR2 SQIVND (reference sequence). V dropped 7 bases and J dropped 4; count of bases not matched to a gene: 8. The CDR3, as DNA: TGTGCCAGTAATCCGACAGGGGAGACCTATGGCTACACCTTC. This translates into CASNPTGETYGYTF. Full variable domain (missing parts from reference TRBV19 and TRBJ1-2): DGGITQSPKYLFRKEGQNVTLSCEQNLNHDAMYWYRQDPGQGLRLIYYSQIVNDFQKGDIAEGYSVSREKKESFPLTVTSAQKNPTAFYLCASNPTGETYGYTFGSGTRLTVV.

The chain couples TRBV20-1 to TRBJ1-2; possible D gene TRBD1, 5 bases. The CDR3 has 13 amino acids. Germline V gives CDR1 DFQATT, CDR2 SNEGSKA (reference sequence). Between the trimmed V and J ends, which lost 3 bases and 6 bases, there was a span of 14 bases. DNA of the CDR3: TGCAGTGCTAGTCATCCCAGGGTCGATGGCTACACCTTC. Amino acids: CSASHPRVDGYTF.

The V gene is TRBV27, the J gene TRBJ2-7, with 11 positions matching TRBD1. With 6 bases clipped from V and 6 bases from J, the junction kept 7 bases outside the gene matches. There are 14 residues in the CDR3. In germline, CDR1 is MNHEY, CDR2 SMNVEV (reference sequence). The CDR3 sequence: CASSRDRGGPEQYV. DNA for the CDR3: TGTGCCAGCAGCAGGGACAGGGGGGGACCCGAGCAGTACGTC.

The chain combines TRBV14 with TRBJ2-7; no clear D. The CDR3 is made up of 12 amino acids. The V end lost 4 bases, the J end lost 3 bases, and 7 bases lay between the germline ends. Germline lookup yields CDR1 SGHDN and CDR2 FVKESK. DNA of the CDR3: TGTGCCAGCAGCCCTACCTACTACGAGCAGTACTTC. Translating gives CASSPTYYEQYF.

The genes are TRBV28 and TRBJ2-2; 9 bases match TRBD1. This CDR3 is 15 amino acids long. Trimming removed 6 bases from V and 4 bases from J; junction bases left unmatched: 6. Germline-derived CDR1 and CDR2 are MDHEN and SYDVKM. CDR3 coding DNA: TGTGCCAGCAGAATACAGGGGGCTAGCACCGGGGAGCTGTTTTTT. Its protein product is CASRIQGASTGELFF. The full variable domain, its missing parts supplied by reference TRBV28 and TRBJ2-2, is DVKVTQSSRYLVKRTGEKVFLECVQDMDHENMFWYRQDPGLGLRLIYFSYDVKMKEKGDIPEGYSVSREKKERFSLILESASTNQTSMYLCASRIQGASTGELFFGEGSRLTVL.

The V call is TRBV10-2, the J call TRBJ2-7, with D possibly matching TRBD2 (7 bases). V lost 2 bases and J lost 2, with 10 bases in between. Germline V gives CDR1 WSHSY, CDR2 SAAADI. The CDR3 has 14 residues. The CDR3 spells CASSELGGPYEQYF. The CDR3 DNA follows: TGCGCCAGCAGTGAGCTCGGGGGGCCCTACGAGCAGTACTTC.

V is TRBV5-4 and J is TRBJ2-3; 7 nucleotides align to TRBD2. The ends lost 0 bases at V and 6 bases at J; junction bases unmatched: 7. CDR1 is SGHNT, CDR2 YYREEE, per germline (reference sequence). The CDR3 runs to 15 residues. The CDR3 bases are TGTGCCAGCAGCTTGGCGGGGGGAGATGGGGATACGCAGTATTTT. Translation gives CASSLAGGDGDTQYF.

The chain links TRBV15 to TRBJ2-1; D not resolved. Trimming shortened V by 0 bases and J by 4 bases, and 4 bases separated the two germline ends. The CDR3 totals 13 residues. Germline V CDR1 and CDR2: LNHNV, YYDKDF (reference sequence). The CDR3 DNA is TGTGCCACCAGCAGAGAAGAGTACAATGAGCAGTTCTTC. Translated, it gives CATSREEYNEQFF.

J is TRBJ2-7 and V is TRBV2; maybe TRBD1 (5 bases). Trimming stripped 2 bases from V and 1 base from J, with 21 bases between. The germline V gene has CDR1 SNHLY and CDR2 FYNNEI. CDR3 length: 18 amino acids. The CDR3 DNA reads TGTGCCAGCAGTGAACTCGCTCCAGGGATCCTTCTGTCCTACGAGCAGTACTTC. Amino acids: CASSELAPGILLSYEQYF.

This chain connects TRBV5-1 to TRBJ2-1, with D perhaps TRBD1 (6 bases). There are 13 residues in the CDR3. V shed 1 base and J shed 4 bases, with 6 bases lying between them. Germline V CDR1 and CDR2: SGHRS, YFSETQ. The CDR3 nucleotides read TGCGCCAGCAGCTTGACAGGGTACAATGAGCAGTTCTTC. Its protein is CASSLTGYNEQFF.

CDR3 coding DNA: TGTGCCAGTAGTCCACAGCGACAGGGAACTGAAGCTTTCTTT. Its translation: CASSPQRQGTEAFF. The chain employs TRBV19 and TRBJ1-1; the match to TRBD1 covers 7 bases. Per germline, CDR1 LNHDA and CDR2 SQIVND (reference sequence). The CDR3 consists of 14 residues. Trimming at V came to 5 bases and at J to 5 bases, leaving 8 bases not matched to a gene.

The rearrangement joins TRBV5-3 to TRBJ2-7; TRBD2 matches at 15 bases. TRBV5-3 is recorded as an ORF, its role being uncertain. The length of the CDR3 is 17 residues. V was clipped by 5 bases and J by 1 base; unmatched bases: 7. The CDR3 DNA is TGTGCCAGAAGAAGGACTAGCGGGAGGGCCGGGTCCTACGAGCAGTACGTC. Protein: CARRRTSGRAGSYEQYV.

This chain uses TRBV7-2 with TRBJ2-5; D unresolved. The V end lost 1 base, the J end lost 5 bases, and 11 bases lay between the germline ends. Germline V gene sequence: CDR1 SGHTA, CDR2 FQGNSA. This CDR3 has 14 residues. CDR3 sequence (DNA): TGTGCCAGCAGCTTAGTGGTGGTGCGGGAGACCCAGTACTTC. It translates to CASSLVVVRETQYF.

CDR3 amino acids: CASSSDNEQFF. CDR3 sequence (DNA): TGTGCCAGCAGCTCGGACAATGAGCAGTTCTTC. The gene calls are TRBV5-6 and TRBJ2-1; no clear D. V lost 3 bases to trimming and J lost 5 bases, with 3 bases between them. This CDR3 has 11 amino acids. Looked up from germline, CDR1 is SGHDT and CDR2 is YYEEEE. Full variable domain (outside the CDR3, taken from reference TRBV5-6 and TRBJ2-1): DAGVTQSPTHLIKTRGQQVTLRCSPKSGHDTVSWYQQALGQGPQFIFQYYEEEERQRGNFPDRFSGHQFPNYSSELNVNALLLGDSALYLCASSSDNEQFFGPGTRLTVL.

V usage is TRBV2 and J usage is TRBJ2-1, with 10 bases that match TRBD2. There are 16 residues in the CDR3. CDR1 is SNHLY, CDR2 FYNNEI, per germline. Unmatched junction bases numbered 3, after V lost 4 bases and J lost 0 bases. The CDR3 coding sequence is TGTGCCAGCAGTGCCTCTAGCGGGAGCTCCTACAATGAGCAGTTCTTC. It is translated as CASSASSGSSYNEQFF. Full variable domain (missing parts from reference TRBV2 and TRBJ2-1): EPEVTQTPSHQVTQMGQEVILRCVPISNHLYFYWYRQILGQKVEFLVSFYNNEISEKSEIFDDQFSVERPDGSNFTLKIRSTKLEDSAMYFCASSASSGSSYNEQFFGPGTRLTVL.

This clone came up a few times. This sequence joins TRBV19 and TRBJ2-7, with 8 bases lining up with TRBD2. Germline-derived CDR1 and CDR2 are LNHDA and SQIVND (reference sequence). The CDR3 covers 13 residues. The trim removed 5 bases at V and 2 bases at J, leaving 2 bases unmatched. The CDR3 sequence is CASSREGAYEQYF. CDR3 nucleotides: TGTGCCAGTAGTCGGGAGGGTGCCTACGAGCAGTACTTC.

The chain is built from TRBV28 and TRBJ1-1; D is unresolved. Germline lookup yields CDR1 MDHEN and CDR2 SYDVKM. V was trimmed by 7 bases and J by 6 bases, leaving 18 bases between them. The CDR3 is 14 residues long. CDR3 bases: TGTGCCAGCACCAGAAAGACGGTAGCCCCTGAAGCTTTCTTT. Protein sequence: CASTRKTVAPEAFF. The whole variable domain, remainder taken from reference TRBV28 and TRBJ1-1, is DVKVTQSSRYLVKRTGEKVFLECVQDMDHENMFWYRQDPGLGLRLIYFSYDVKMKEKGDIPEGYSVSREKKERFSLILESASTNQTSMYLCASTRKTVAPEAFFGQGTRLTVV.

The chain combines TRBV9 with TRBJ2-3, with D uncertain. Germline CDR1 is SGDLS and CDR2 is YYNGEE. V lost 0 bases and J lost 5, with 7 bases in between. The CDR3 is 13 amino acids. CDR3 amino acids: CASSVVPGDTQYF. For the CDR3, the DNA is TGTGCCAGCAGCGTAGTTCCCGGAGATACGCAGTATTTT.

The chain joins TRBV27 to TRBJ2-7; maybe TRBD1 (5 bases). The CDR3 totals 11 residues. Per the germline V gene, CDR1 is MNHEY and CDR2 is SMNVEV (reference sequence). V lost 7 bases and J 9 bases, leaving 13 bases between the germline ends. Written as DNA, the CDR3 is TGTGCCAGCACGGGTACAGGTGGGCAGTACTTC. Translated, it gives CASTGTGGQYF.

The DNA for the CDR3 is TGTGCCACCAGTGATCCTGGGGGCGCAGATACGCAGTATTTT. Amino acid sequence: CATSDPGGADTQYF. The chain links TRBV24-1 to TRBJ2-3; D is possibly TRBD1 (6 bases). V gave up 3 bases and J gave up 4 bases, with 10 bases separating them. CDR3 size: 14 residues. CDR1 KGHDR and CDR2 SFDVKD come from the germline V gene.

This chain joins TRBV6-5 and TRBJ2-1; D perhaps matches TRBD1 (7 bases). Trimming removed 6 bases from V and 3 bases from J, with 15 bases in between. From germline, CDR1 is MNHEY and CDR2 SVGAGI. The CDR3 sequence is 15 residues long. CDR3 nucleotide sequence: TGTGCCAGCAGCAGACTAGGGGGCTACTACAATGAGCAGTTCTTC. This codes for CASSRLGGYYNEQFF.

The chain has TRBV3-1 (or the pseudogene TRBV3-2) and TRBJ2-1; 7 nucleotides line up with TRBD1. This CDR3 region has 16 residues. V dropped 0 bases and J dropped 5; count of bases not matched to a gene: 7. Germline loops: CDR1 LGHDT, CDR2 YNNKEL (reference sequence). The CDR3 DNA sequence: TGTGCCAGCAGCCAAGAACGGGACAGAATTGACAATGAGCAGTTCTTC. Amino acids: CASSQERDRIDNEQFF.

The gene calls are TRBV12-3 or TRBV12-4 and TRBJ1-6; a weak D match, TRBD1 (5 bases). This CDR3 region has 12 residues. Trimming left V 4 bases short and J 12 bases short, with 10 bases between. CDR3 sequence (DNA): TGTGCCAGCAGTTCCGGACACGAACCCCTCCACTTT. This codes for CASSSGHEPLHF.

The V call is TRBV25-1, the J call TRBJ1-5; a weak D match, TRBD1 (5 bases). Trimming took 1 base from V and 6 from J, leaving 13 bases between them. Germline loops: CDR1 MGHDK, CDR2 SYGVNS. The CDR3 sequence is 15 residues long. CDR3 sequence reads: CASSESGQGIQPQHF. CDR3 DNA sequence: TGTGCCAGCAGTGAATCTGGGCAGGGAATTCAGCCCCAGCATTTT.

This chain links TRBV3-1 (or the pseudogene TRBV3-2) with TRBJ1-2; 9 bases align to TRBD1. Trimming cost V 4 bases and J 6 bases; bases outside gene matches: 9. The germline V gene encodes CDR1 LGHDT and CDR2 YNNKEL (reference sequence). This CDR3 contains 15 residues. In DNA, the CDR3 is TGTGCCAGCAGCCTATCGGACAGGGGTGGGCATGGCTACACCTTC. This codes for CASSLSDRGGHGYTF.

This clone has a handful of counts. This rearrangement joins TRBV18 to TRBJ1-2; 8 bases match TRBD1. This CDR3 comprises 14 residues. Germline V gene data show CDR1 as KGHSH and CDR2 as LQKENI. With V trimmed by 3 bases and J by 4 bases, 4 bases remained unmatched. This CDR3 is CASSPGQESYGYTF. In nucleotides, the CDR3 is TGTGCCAGCTCACCGGGACAGGAGAGCTATGGCTACACCTTC.